This paragraph reports one TCR beta chain. Use of 60 Vbeta and 13 Jbeta primers characterized the PCR. Assay used: immunoSEQ multiplex PCR; TCRdb lists only in-frame clones, some missing. Seen here are around 220,000 clones, over 60% observed once, and the top ten hold 15%. This sample was included in a study of cytomegalovirus exposure and HLA in healthy donors. Per germline, CDR1 MNHEY and CDR2 SVGAGI. This CDR3 comprises 15 residues. Trimming took 5 bases from V and 4 from J; bases not matched to a gene: 7. The TCR originated in a man aged 40-49 years in good health and CMV-seronegative. The chain combines TRBV6-5 with TRBJ1-2; 10 bases line up with TRBD1. Sequenced input: PBMCs. In DNA, the CDR3 is TGTGCCAGCAGTAACCGGGACAGGGGTTTCTATGGCTACACCTTC. Protein product: CASSNRDRGFYGYTF.